The 16 T cell receptor beta chains in this list originate from one sample, sequenced in a study of shared clonotypes between healthy human individuals. TCRdb's copy holds only in-frame clones and misses some; the assay was immunoSEQ multiplex PCR. Of approximately 350,000 clones in the sample, roughly 96% are singletons; the top ten hold more than 0.3%. Input material: memory CD8+ T cells sorted from blood. This sample's subset: CD45RO+ cells pooled with CCR7-negative TemRA cells. The receptors were gathered from a young man in good health.

V gene TRBV5-1 combines with J gene TRBJ2-1, with a tentative D call TRBD2 (6 bases). Trimming left V 2 bases short and J 3 bases short, with 12 bases between. Germline V gene sequence: CDR1 SGHRS, CDR2 YFSETQ. The CDR3 runs to 15 residues. Here the CDR3 DNA reads TGCGCCAGCAGCTTAGCGGGTCCCCTCTACAATGAGCAGTTCTTC. As protein: CASSLAGPLYNEQFF.

The chain uses TRBV5-1 and TRBJ2-3; 15 bases match TRBD2. V shed 0 bases and J 3 bases; nucleotides not matched to a gene: 2. The CDR3 loop spans 17 amino acids. Per the germline V gene, CDR1 is SGHRS and CDR2 is YFSETQ. CDR3 residues: CASSLGTSGRATDTQYF. The CDR3 coding sequence is TGCGCCAGCAGCTTGGGGACTAGCGGGAGGGCGACAGATACGCAGTATTTT.

This clone was picked up a small number of times. This chain links TRBV25-1 with TRBJ2-5; 11 nucleotides agree with TRBD1. CDR3 size: 14 residues. CDR1 and CDR2 from the germline V gene are MGHDK and SYGVNS. J was trimmed by 5 bases and V by 6 bases; bases with no gene match: 5. Here the CDR3 reads CASRDRGRSETQYF. The CDR3 DNA reads as TGTGCCAGCAGGGACAGGGGGCGTTCTGAGACCCAGTACTTC. Filled out from reference TRBV25-1 and TRBJ2-5, the complete variable domain reads EADIYQTPRYLVIGTGKKITLECSQTMGHDKMYWYQQDPGMELHLIHYSYGVNSTEKGDLSSESTVSRIRTEHFPLTLESARPSHTSQYLCASRDRGRSETQYFGPGTRLLVL.

The chain uses TRBV9 and TRBJ2-1; D may be TRBD2 (6 bases). CDR1 SGDLS and CDR2 YYNGEE come from the germline V gene. V lost 3 bases to trimming and J lost 0 bases, with 7 bases between them. CDR3 length: 14 amino acids. CDR3 coding DNA: TGTGCCAGCAGCGCGACTAGCTCCTACAATGAGCAGTTCTTC. Translation gives CASSATSSYNEQFF. The whole variable domain, remainder taken from reference TRBV9 and TRBJ2-1, is DSGVTQTPKHLITATGQRVTLRCSPRSGDLSVYWYQQSLDQGLQFLIQYYNGEERAKGNILERFSAQQFPDLHSELNLSSLELGDSALYFCASSATSSYNEQFFGPGTRLTVL.

CDR3 sequence (DNA): TGTGCCAGCAGCTCCGGGACGGGCAACTATGGCTACACCTTC. The encoded protein is CASSSGTGNYGYTF. J is TRBJ1-2 and V is TRBV6-4; a weak D match, TRBD1 (5 bases). Trimming took 6 bases from V and 2 from J, leaving 13 bases between them. The CDR3 extends over 14 amino acids. The V gene's germline CDR1 is MRHNA and CDR2 SNTAGT.

The V call is TRBV5-6, the J call TRBJ2-7, with 7 bases aligning to TRBD2. V lost 1 base, J lost 7 bases, and 5 bases stayed unmatched. There are 13 residues in the CDR3. The V gene's germline CDR1 is SGHDT and CDR2 YYEEEE. The CDR3 sequence: CASSLPGLVEQYF. The CDR3 bases are TGTGCCAGCAGCTTGCCTGGACTAGTTGAGCAGTACTTC.

This clone was seen only a few times. The rearrangement links TRBV5-1 to TRBJ2-3, with 11 positions matching TRBD2. V lost 3 bases, J lost 0 bases, and 0 bases stayed unmatched. CDR1 and CDR2 (germline): SGHRS, YFSETQ. The CDR3 length is 15 residues. CDR3 in amino acids: CASSWTSGSTDTQYF. CDR3 DNA: TGCGCCAGCAGCTGGACTAGCGGGAGCACAGATACGCAGTATTTT.

This chain connects TRBV6-5 to TRBJ2-7; tentative D call: TRBD1 (5 bases). Trimming removed 7 bases from V and 6 bases from J, with 13 bases in between. Per the germline V gene, CDR1 is MNHEY and CDR2 is SVGAGI. The CDR3 has 12 residues. The CDR3 protein is CASTEERGEQYF. As DNA, the CDR3 is TGTGCCAGCACCGAAGAAAGGGGCGAGCAGTACTTC.

This sequence joins TRBV2 and TRBJ2-5, with 10 bases matching TRBD1. Germline CDR1 reads SNHLY; CDR2 reads FYNNEI. V gave up 6 bases and J gave up 4 bases; unmatched junction bases: 2. This CDR3 contains 13 residues. The CDR3 coding sequence is TGTGCCAGCAGAGGACAGGGGGGAGAGACCCAGTACTTC. Its translation is CASRGQGGETQYF.

This chain uses TRBV10-3 with TRBJ1-2, with a possible D match to TRBD1 (5 bases). CDR1 ENHRY and CDR2 SYGVKD come from the germline V gene. V was pared by 0 bases and J by 4 bases, with 9 bases between. The CDR3 is 14 residues long. CDR3 bases: TGTGCCATCAGTGAGTCTGGGACTCTCTATGGCTACACCTTC. Translation gives CAISESGTLYGYTF.

The chain is built from TRBV25-1 and TRBJ1-3, with D possibly being TRBD1 (5 bases). CDR1 is MGHDK, CDR2 SYGVNS, per germline. The V end lost 1 base, the J end lost 13 bases, and 11 bases lay between the germline ends. The CDR3 has 12 residues. Here the CDR3 reads CASSESRGPIYF. The CDR3 DNA reads as TGTGCCAGCAGTGAATCTAGGGGCCCAATATATTTT.

This chain uses TRBV30 with TRBJ2-5, with D possibly matching TRBD1 (5 bases). Per germline, CDR1 GTSNPN and CDR2 SVGIG (reference sequence). The CDR3 sequence is 13 residues long. Trimming shortened V by 3 bases and J by 2 bases, and 10 bases separated the two germline ends. CDR3 DNA sequence: TGTGCCTGGAGGAGGCAGGGTCAAGAGACCCAGTACTTC. This gives the protein CAWRRQGQETQYF.

The chain uses TRBV5-6 and TRBJ2-1, with 10 bases that match TRBD2. The V gene's germline CDR1 is SGHDT and CDR2 YYEEEE. V dropped 2 bases and J dropped 9; count of bases not matched to a gene: 5. The CDR3 loop spans 14 amino acids. The CDR3 coding sequence is TGTGCCAGCAGCTTTTCCCTAGCGGGAGCTGAGCAGTTCTTC. As protein: CASSFSLAGAEQFF.

V usage is TRBV4-1 and J usage is TRBJ1-1; D possibly corresponds to TRBD1 (6 bases). The CDR3 extends over 15 amino acids. With 2 bases removed from V and 8 bases from J, the gap between germline ends came to 18 bases. Germline-derived CDR1 and CDR2 are MGHRA and YSYEKL. This CDR3 reads CASSQRGGGHREAFF. The DNA for the CDR3 is TGCGCCAGCAGCCAAAGAGGTGGGGGGCACAGGGAAGCTTTCTTT.

This rearrangement joins TRBV5-6 to TRBJ2-3; the match to TRBD2 covers 8 bases. V lost 0 bases and J lost 6; bases outside the gene matches: 9. In germline, CDR1 is SGHDT, CDR2 YYEEEE. The CDR3 loop spans 16 amino acids. The DNA for the CDR3 is TGTGCCAGCAGCTTGGTCGGGAGGGTAACCGGCGATACGCAGTATTTT. Its protein product is CASSLVGRVTGDTQYF.

The chain combines TRBV5-4 with TRBJ2-3, with 7 bases lining up with TRBD1. The CDR3 has 15 residues. Trimming cost V 0 bases and J 3 bases; bases outside gene matches: 4. Looked up from germline, CDR1 is SGHNT and CDR2 is YYREEE (reference sequence). In DNA, the CDR3 is TGTGCCAGCAGCTTGGCCGGGACAGCGACAGATACGCAGTATTTT. Translated, it gives CASSLAGTATDTQYF.